These 5 T cell receptor beta chains were sequenced from one sample in a study of vaccination and CD4 T cells after COVID-19. No antigens are known for them. Treatment reported: approximately nine-day PBMC culture with coronavirus spike peptide pools or control peptides (ViraFEST assay). The Oncomine TCR Beta short-read assay was what sequenced the DNA obtained from cultured CD4+ T cells. TCRdb called the PCR reads again in MiXCR, with one record for every CDR3 protein. The repertoire holds more than 10,000 distinct CDR3 sequences, with 45% to 50% as singletons. The sequencing input was CD4+ T cells from blood, cultured in vitro. These TCRs come from a human donor who had recovered from COVID-19.

In this sample, this clonotype turned up once. The chain has TRBV6-5 and TRBJ1-6; tentative D call: TRBD1 (5 bases). The germline V gene encodes CDR1 MNHEY and CDR2 SVGAGI. This CDR3 has 14 residues. The V gene lost 3 bases and the J gene lost 7 bases, with 10 bases spanning the gap. CDR3 bases: TGTGCCAGCAGTTATAGGGGTGGCAATTCACCCCTCCACTTT. Its protein product is CASSYRGGNSPLHF.

This clonotype has more than one count but fewer than ten. The CDR3 DNA reads as TGTGCCAGCAGTGAAATCATGGGACAAAGTTCGCCCTCGCTCCACTTT. Its translation is CASSEIMGQSSPSLHF. V gene TRBV6-1 combines with J gene TRBJ1-6; perhaps TRBD1 as D (6 bases). The CDR3 has 16 amino acids. Germline V gene data show CDR1 as MNHNS and CDR2 as SASEGT. Trimming took off 2 bases at V and 16 bases at J, with 24 bases between the two ends.

The V and J genes are TRBV6-5 and TRBJ1-6; a weak D match, TRBD1 (6 bases). Germline V gives CDR1 MNHEY, CDR2 SVGAGI. V shed 2 bases and J shed 8 bases, with 10 bases lying between them. The CDR3 has 14 amino acids. As DNA, the CDR3 is TGTGCCAGCAGTTACACAGGGACGGATTCACCCCTCCACTTT. Amino acids: CASSYTGTDSPLHF.

A single count supports this clonotype. The chain links TRBV6-1 to TRBJ1-1, with 12 bases matching TRBD1. V shed 3 bases, J shed 0 bases, and the junction held 5 bases outside the gene matches. In germline, CDR1 is MNHNS, CDR2 SASEGT. The CDR3 has 17 amino acids. The CDR3 region is CASSEGQGAPMNTEAFF. CDR3 DNA: TGTGCCAGCAGTGAGGGACAGGGGGCACCCATGAACACTGAAGCTTTCTTT.

The rearrangement uses TRBV7-9 and TRBJ2-1; tentatively, D is TRBD1 or TRBD2 (8 bases each). Between the trimmed V and J ends, which lost 1 base and 6 bases, there was a span of 28 bases. CDR3 length: 20 amino acids. Germline assignment: CDR1 SEHNR and CDR2 FQNEAQ (reference sequence). The CDR3 here is CASSLGGRGRVSGNTNEQFF. DNA of the CDR3: TGTGCCAGCAGCTTAGGAGGCAGGGGGCGGGTTAGCGGGAATACCAATGAGCAGTTCTTC.